Presented here are 15 T cell receptor beta chains from one specimen sequenced in a study of cytomegalovirus exposure and HLA in healthy donors (dated by TCRdb to about 2017). Receptor libraries were prepared by the immunoSEQ multiplex PCR assay. For the multiplex PCR, a mixture combining 60 forward primers for TCR Vbeta segments and 13 reverse primers for TCR Jbeta segments was used. Imported from immuneACCESS, the table was reduced by TCRdb to in-frame sequences with V and J called. These copies leave out some clones; in studies compared against another copy, an unresolved V gene accounts for under half, and the cause of the remainder is not known. The sample profile shows fewer than 250,000 clones; 60% to 85% of them were found once. The top ten constitute roughly a sixth of the sample. The sequenced material came from PBMCs. The receptor source for this set is a man in his forties in good health and CMV-seronegative.

This chain connects TRBV5-6 to TRBJ2-5, with TRBD2 matching 14 bases. Per germline, CDR1 SGHDT and CDR2 YYEEEE. Trimming at V came to 6 bases and at J to 1 base, leaving 8 bases not matched to a gene. The CDR3 runs 17 residues. Here the CDR3 DNA reads TGTGCCAGCAACGAGGGACTAGCGGGAGCTCCCCAAGAGACCCAGTACTTC. It translates to CASNEGLAGAPQETQYF.

This clone showed up just a few times. Written as DNA, the CDR3 is TGTGCCAGCAGCTCTCAGGGTTATGAAAAACTGTTTTTT. As protein: CASSSQGYEKLFF. The rearrangement joins TRBV5-6 to TRBJ1-4, with D tentatively TRBD1 (5 bases). Trimming removed 3 bases from V and 6 bases from J, with 9 bases in between. The germline V gene encodes CDR1 SGHDT and CDR2 YYEEEE. The CDR3 has 13 residues.

V gene TRBV4-1 combines with J gene TRBJ2-5, with TRBD1 identical over 7 bases. J gave up 5 bases and V 1 base, and 7 bases lay outside the gene matches. This CDR3 is 15 amino acids long. Germline V gene lookup returns CDR1 MGHRA and CDR2 YSYEKL. The CDR3 reads CASSQVLSRGETQYF. CDR3 in DNA: TGCGCCAGCAGCCAAGTTCTTTCCAGGGGGGAGACCCAGTACTTC.

This sequence joins TRBV5-4 and TRBJ1-1; D is possibly TRBD1 (5 bases). Germline V lookup: CDR1 SGHNT, CDR2 YYREEE (reference sequence). This CDR3 has 13 residues. The germline V and J ends were trimmed by 1 base and 4 bases, with 8 bases remaining between them. CDR3 amino acids: CASSLQGGTEAFF. In nucleotides, the CDR3 is TGTGCCAGCAGCTTGCAGGGTGGCACTGAAGCTTTCTTT.

DNA for the CDR3: TGCGCCAGTAGACAGGGCGGAGAATCTAACTATGGCTACACCTTC. Amino acids: CASRQGGESNYGYTF. The V call is TRBV5-1, the J call TRBJ1-2; the match to TRBD1 covers 7 bases. J lost 0 bases, V lost 8 bases, and 10 bases had no gene match. The germline V gene has CDR1 SGHRS and CDR2 YFSETQ. This CDR3 has 15 amino acids.

The CDR3 loop is CASSQSGQGAEGAFF. CDR3 sequence (DNA): TGCGCCAGCAGCCAATCAGGACAGGGAGCGGAGGGGGCTTTCTTT. V gene TRBV5-1 combines with J gene TRBJ1-1, with 8 bases lining up with TRBD1. The CDR3 contains 15 residues. Germline CDR1 reads SGHRS; CDR2 reads YFSETQ. V shed 4 bases and J 11 bases; nucleotides not matched to a gene: 16.

The chain recombines TRBV27 with TRBJ2-5, with TRBD1 identical over 7 bases. The J call may be incorrect, as the DNA end agrees better with TRBJ2-7. Germline CDR1 is MNHEY and CDR2 is SMNVEV (reference sequence). The length of the CDR3 is 15 residues. CDR3 region: CASSSPGQLRYEQYF. The CDR3 bases are TGTGCCAGCAGTTCCCCGGGACAGCTGCGCTACGAGCAGTACTTC.

The genes are TRBV14 and TRBJ2-3, with D perhaps TRBD1 (6 bases). Deletions cut 1 base from V and 8 bases from J, with 7 bases between. Germline loops: CDR1 SGHDN, CDR2 FVKESK. The CDR3 consists of 12 residues. CDR3: CASSQVGATQYF. The DNA for the CDR3 is TGTGCCAGCAGCCAAGTGGGGGCTACGCAGTATTTT.

This chain links TRBV5-4 with TRBJ2-1; D may be TRBD2 (6 bases). The V end lost 0 bases, the J end lost 6 bases, and 10 bases lay between the germline ends. The CDR3 has 14 amino acids. Germline V CDR1 and CDR2: SGHNT, YYREEE (reference sequence). CDR3: CASSLGLGSNEQFF. CDR3 DNA sequence: TGTGCCAGCAGCTTGGGACTAGGGTCCAATGAGCAGTTCTTC.

Note on this clone: The identical CDR3 is also encoded by other nucleotide sequences in the sample. J is TRBJ2-7 and V is TRBV5-1; TRBD2 is a possible D gene (5 bases). The CDR3 spans 12 residues. Trimming stripped 4 bases from V and 3 bases from J, with 8 bases between. Germline values: CDR1 SGHRS, CDR2 YFSETQ. In DNA form, the CDR3 reads TGCGCCAGCAGCCCGGGGAGCTACGAGCAGTACTTC. Protein sequence: CASSPGSYEQYF.

The gene calls are TRBV5-6 and TRBJ1-5; the D is unclear. V lost 4 bases, J lost 4 bases, and 6 bases lay in between. This CDR3 has 12 residues. From germline, CDR1 is SGHDT and CDR2 YYEEEE. The CDR3 spells CASSRTNQPQHF. The CDR3 coding sequence is TGTGCCAGCAGCCGGACTAATCAGCCCCAGCATTTT.

The chain recombines TRBV6-1 with TRBJ2-7; tentatively, D is TRBD1 (5 bases). This CDR3 has 11 residues. The V and J ends lost 7 bases and 10 bases respectively, with 14 bases between them. Germline V lookup: CDR1 MNHNS, CDR2 SASEGT. CDR3 DNA sequence: TGTGCCAGCAAAGAAGGGGCAGATCAGTACTTC. Amino acids: CASKEGADQYF.

The CDR3 is CASSIPDRGETQYF. The DNA of the CDR3 is TGTGCCAGTAGTATTCCGGACAGAGGAGAGACCCAGTACTTC. V gene TRBV19 combines with J gene TRBJ2-5; possible D gene TRBD1, 6 bases. Trimming took off 3 bases at V and 4 bases at J, with 12 bases between the two ends. Germline V gene data show CDR1 as LNHDA and CDR2 as SQIVND (reference sequence). The CDR3 is made up of 14 amino acids. Combining the CDR3 with reference TRBV19 and TRBJ2-5 gives the whole variable domain DGGITQSPKYLFRKEGQNVTLSCEQNLNHDAMYWYRQDPGQGLRLIYYSQIVNDFQKGDIAEGYSVSREKKESFPLTVTSAQKNPTAFYLCASSIPDRGETQYFGPGTRLLVL.

The table lists this clone with a count of one. The V call is TRBV27, the J call TRBJ2-3; the match to TRBD2 covers 8 bases. Looked up from germline, CDR1 is MNHEY and CDR2 is SMNVEV (reference sequence). The ends lost 5 bases at V and 11 bases at J; junction bases unmatched: 9. This CDR3 contains 13 residues. The CDR3 reads CASSAGPGGGQYF. CDR3 sequence (DNA): TGTGCCAGCAGTGCCGGGCCGGGAGGGGGGCAGTATTTT.

Only one count was recorded for this clone. The chain uses TRBV18 and TRBJ1-2; no clear D. CDR1 and CDR2 (germline): KGHSH, LQKENI. The V gene lost 6 bases and the J gene lost 0 bases, with 8 bases spanning the gap. The CDR3 contains 13 residues. CDR3 loop: CASSPSSNYGYTF. CDR3 nucleotide sequence: TGTGCCAGCTCCCCATCCTCTAACTATGGCTACACCTTC.